The T cell receptor (beta chain) described here comes from a study of T cell responses to AZD1222 COVID-19 vaccine. Turning to the study itself: Analyses pooled second doses at about 4 or about 12 weeks. Whole-study findings and limits: Repertoires were sampled only after the peak T cell response. Vaccine-associated CD4 TCRs spanned spike, dominant at 160-218 and 743-854.

This clone was counted only a few times. The antigen is unknown. Repertoires were generated with immunoSEQ multiplex PCR, while TCRdb's copy carries only in-frame clones and drops some. Among around 110,000 clones listed, around 88% were seen once. The TCR originated in an adult in good health. Sample: peripheral blood, taken on day 0 of AZD1222 vaccination.

The DNA of the CDR3 is TGTGCCAGCAGCCAAGTCCCGACAGGGGAGTACACTGAAGCTTTCTTT. Protein product: CASSQVPTGEYTEAFF. The chain links TRBV3-1 (or the pseudogene TRBV3-2) to TRBJ1-1; 8 nucleotides line up with TRBD1. The CDR3 consists of 16 residues. CDR1 LGHDT and CDR2 YNNKEL come from the germline V gene (reference sequence). J was trimmed by 3 bases and V by 1 base; bases with no gene match: 7.